This T cell receptor beta chain was sequenced during a study of OX40 agonist ivuxolimab in advanced cancers. With respect to this clone: The antigen remains unidentified.

General observations from the study: Undetermined was the antigen specificity of the expanded peripheral T cells.

Data came from immunoSEQ multiplex PCR; TCRdb stores just in-frame clones and leaves some out. The data hold about 36,000 clones, with about 81% observed a single time. The V gene's germline CDR1 is MDHEN and CDR2 SYDVKM. CDR3 length equals 13 residues. V shed 1 base, J shed 4 bases, and the junction held 1 base outside the gene matches. The TCR originated in an adult with an advanced solid tumor such as melanoma, head and neck, liver or kidney cancer. This chain joins TRBV28 and TRBJ2-7, with TRBD2 matching over 7 bases. The sample in question was CD4+ or CD8+ T cells sorted from blood, obtained in a trial of the OX40 agonist ivuxolimab. CDR3 in amino acids: CASSLFGGYEQYF. CDR3 coding DNA: TGTGCCAGCAGTTTATTCGGGGGGTACGAGCAGTACTTC.